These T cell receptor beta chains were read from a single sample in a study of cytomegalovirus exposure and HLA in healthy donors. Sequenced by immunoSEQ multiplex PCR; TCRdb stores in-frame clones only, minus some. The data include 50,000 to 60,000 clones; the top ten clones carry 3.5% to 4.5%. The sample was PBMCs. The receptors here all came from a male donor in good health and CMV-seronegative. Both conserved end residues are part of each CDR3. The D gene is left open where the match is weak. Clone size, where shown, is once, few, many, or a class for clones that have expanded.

CDR3aa: CASSLSSGAKNIQYF
CDR3nt: TGTGCCAGCAGCTTATCGAGCGGGGCCAAAAACATTCAGTACTTC
v_gene: TRBV7-9
d_gene: -
abundance: -
j_gene: TRBJ2-4

CDR3aa: CASSPDRAVYGYTF
CDR3nt: TGTGCCAGCAGCCCCGACAGGGCGGTCTATGGCTACACCTTC
v_gene: TRBV5-4
d_gene: TRBD1
abundance: -
j_gene: TRBJ1-2

CDR3aa: CASSFYSGGYEQYF
CDR3nt: TGTGCCAGTAGTTTCTACTCCGGAGGCTACGAGCAGTACTTC
v_gene: TRBV19
d_gene: -
abundance: -
j_gene: TRBJ2-7

CDR3aa: CASSFGGSPDTEAFF
CDR3nt: TGCGCCAGCAGCTTCGGGGGTTCCCCAGACACTGAAGCTTTCTTT
v_gene: TRBV5-1
d_gene: -
abundance: -
j_gene: TRBJ1-1

CDR3aa: CASSRGGVSSYEQYF
CDR3nt: TGTGCCAGTAGTCGTGGGGGGGTATCCTCCTACGAGCAGTACTTC
v_gene: TRBV19
d_gene: TRBD2
abundance: -
j_gene: TRBJ2-7

CDR3aa: CASSLGPTSTDTQYF
CDR3nt: TGTGCCAGCAGCTTGGGGCCTACTAGCACAGATACGCAGTATTTT
v_gene: TRBV7-9
d_gene: -
abundance: -
j_gene: TRBJ2-3

CDR3aa: CASSADRGQETQYF
CDR3nt: TGTGCCAGCAGTGCGGACAGGGGGCAGGAGACCCAGTACTTC
v_gene: TRBV28
d_gene: TRBD1
abundance: -
j_gene: TRBJ2-5

CDR3aa: CASSSGAGELFF
CDR3nt: TGTGCCAGCAGCTCAGGGGCCGGGGAGCTGTTTTTT
v_gene: TRBV7-9
d_gene: -
abundance: -
j_gene: TRBJ2-2

CDR3aa: CASSIGHSTGEQYF
CDR3nt: TGTGCCAGTAGTATTGGACACTCTACGGGCGAGCAGTACTTC
v_gene: TRBV19
d_gene: -
abundance: -
j_gene: TRBJ2-7

CDR3aa: CASSLRLVSYNEQFF
CDR3nt: TGTGCCAGCAGTTTAAGACTAGTATCCTACAATGAGCAGTTCTTC
v_gene: TRBV28
d_gene: -
abundance: medium-sized
j_gene: TRBJ2-1

CDR3aa: CASTAGGENQYF
CDR3nt: TGTGCCAGCACAGCAGGGGGCGAGAACCAGTACTTC
v_gene: TRBV6-6
d_gene: TRBD1
abundance: -
j_gene: TRBJ2-5

CDR3aa: CASSSAEGRGSPLHF
CDR3nt: TGTGCCAGCAGTTCGGCGGAAGGACGGGGTTCACCCCTCCACTTT
v_gene: TRBV6-5
d_gene: -
abundance: -
j_gene: TRBJ1-6

CDR3aa: CASSYMPTGTNTGELFF
CDR3nt: TGTGCCAGCAGCTACATGCCGACAGGGACGAACACCGGGGAGCTGTTTTTT
v_gene: TRBV5-6
d_gene: TRBD1
abundance: -
j_gene: TRBJ2-2

CDR3aa: CASSPPSTDTQYF
CDR3nt: TGTGCCAGCAGCCCTCCCAGCACAGATACGCAGTATTTT
v_gene: TRBV7-2
d_gene: -
abundance: -
j_gene: TRBJ2-3

CDR3aa: CASSQDGRAPGYTF
CDR3nt: TGCGCCAGCAGCCAAGATGGGAGGGCCCCCGGCTACACCTTC
v_gene: TRBV4-3
d_gene: -
abundance: -
j_gene: TRBJ1-2

CDR3aa: CASSYSEGWDTEAFF
CDR3nt: TGTGCCAGCAGTTACTCGGAGGGTTGGGACACTGAAGCTTTCTTT
v_gene: TRBV6-6
d_gene: -
abundance: -
j_gene: TRBJ1-1

CDR3aa: CASSQDRNRETEAFF
CDR3nt: TGCGCCAGCAGCCAAGATAGGAATAGGGAGACTGAAGCTTTCTTT
v_gene: TRBV4-1
d_gene: -
abundance: -
j_gene: TRBJ1-1

CDR3aa: CASSPRGGADKLFF
CDR3nt: TGTGCCAGCAGTCCGAGGGGGGGGGCGGACAAACTGTTTTTT
v_gene: TRBV2
d_gene: -
abundance: -
j_gene: TRBJ1-4

CDR3aa: CASSEPGSNFYEQYF
CDR3nt: TGTGCCAGCAGTGAACCGGGGAGTAACTTCTACGAGCAGTACTTC
v_gene: TRBV6-1
d_gene: -
abundance: -
j_gene: TRBJ2-7

CDR3aa: CASSSEGERPPGEQYF
CDR3nt: TGCGCCAGCAGCTCCGAGGGGGAGCGACCTCCGGGCGAGCAGTACTTC
v_gene: TRBV5-1
d_gene: -
abundance: -
j_gene: TRBJ2-7

CDR3aa: CASKAGADYEQYF
CDR3nt: TGTGCCAGCAAGGCAGGGGCGGACTACGAGCAGTACTTC
v_gene: TRBV6-1
d_gene: -
abundance: -
j_gene: TRBJ2-7

CDR3aa: CASTLGTDHPYEQYF
CDR3nt: TGTGCCAGCACTCTGGGTACAGATCACCCCTACGAGCAGTACTTC
v_gene: TRBV7-8
d_gene: -
abundance: -
j_gene: TRBJ2-7

CDR3aa: CASRIQGISNEQYF
CDR3nt: TGTGCCAGCAGAATACAGGGTATCTCTAACGAGCAGTACTTC
v_gene: TRBV28
d_gene: -
abundance: -
j_gene: TRBJ2-7

CDR3aa: CASSNTGVEQYF
CDR3nt: TGTGCCAGCAGCAATACAGGGGTCGAGCAGTACTTC
v_gene: TRBV7-9
d_gene: TRBD1
abundance: -
j_gene: TRBJ2-7

CDR3aa: CASSTGQGYTEAFF
CDR3nt: TGTGCCAGCAGCACTGGACAGGGGTACACTGAAGCTTTCTTT
v_gene: TRBV13
d_gene: TRBD1
abundance: -
j_gene: TRBJ1-1

CDR3aa: CASGRGINNYGYTF
CDR3nt: TGCGCCAGCGGCAGGGGCATTAATAACTATGGCTACACCTTC
v_gene: TRBV5-1
d_gene: -
abundance: -
j_gene: TRBJ1-2

CDR3aa: CASSSPTSYTENEQFF
CDR3nt: TGTGCCAGCAGCTCGCCTACTAGCTATACGGAGAATGAGCAGTTCTTC
v_gene: TRBV5-8
d_gene: -
abundance: -
j_gene: TRBJ2-1

CDR3aa: CASSWTNQETQYF
CDR3nt: TGTGCCAGCAGCTGGACTAACCAAGAGACCCAGTACTTC
v_gene: TRBV6-1
d_gene: -
abundance: -
j_gene: TRBJ2-5

CDR3aa: CASSIAGLAKNIQYF
CDR3nt: TGTGCCAGTAGTATAGCGGGACTAGCCAAAAACATTCAGTACTTC
v_gene: TRBV19
d_gene: -
abundance: -
j_gene: TRBJ2-4

CDR3aa: CASSLGGRSNSPLHF
CDR3nt: TGTGCCAGCAGCTTGGGGGGCAGGAGTAATTCACCCCTACACTTT
v_gene: TRBV5-6
d_gene: -
abundance: -
j_gene: TRBJ1-6

CDR3aa: CASSQDLAGSYNEQFF
CDR3nt: TGTGCCAGCAGCCAAGATCTAGCGGGATCCTACAATGAGCAGTTCTTC
v_gene: TRBV4-2
d_gene: TRBD2
abundance: -
j_gene: TRBJ2-1

CDR3aa: CASSLTGVNTGELFF
CDR3nt: TGTGCCAGCAGCTTGACGGGGGTGAACACCGGGGAGCTGTTTTTT
v_gene: TRBV11-1
d_gene: -
abundance: -
j_gene: TRBJ2-2